This passage covers 30 T cell receptor beta chains from one sample sequenced in a study of response to subunit inactivated influenza vaccine. TCRdb re-analysed the RT-PCR reads in MiXCR, keeping a single row per CDR3 protein. The sample has 500,000 to 600,000 distinct CDR3 sequences, 16% seen once; the top ten hold less than 4%. This specimen consisted of CD4+ T cells sorted from PBMCs, obtained less than 30 months after vaccination. The receptor set was obtained from a man between 50 and 75 years old who received an inactivated influenza vaccine.

The CDR3 sequence: CASSQTSMLAVRSGELFF. CDR3 in DNA: TGTGCCAGCAGCCAAACCTCGATGCTAGCGGTTAGGTCCGGGGAGCTGTTTTTT. The V gene is TRBV6-2 or TRBV6-3, the J gene TRBJ2-2, with 7 bases matching TRBD2. V shed 6 bases, J shed 6 bases, and the junction held 19 bases outside the gene matches. Germline V gives CDR1 MNHEY, CDR2 SVGEGT. There are 18 residues in the CDR3.

The chain has TRBV5-1 and TRBJ2-7, with 7 positions matching TRBD1. The germline gives CDR1 SGHRS, CDR2 YFSETQ. This CDR3 has 15 amino acids. The trim removed 4 bases at V and 1 base at J, leaving 8 bases unmatched. The CDR3 sequence is CASSPLDRSSYEQYF. The CDR3 DNA follows: TGCGCCAGCAGCCCACTGGACAGGTCTTCCTACGAGCAGTACTTC. Combining the CDR3 with reference TRBV5-1 and TRBJ2-7 gives the whole variable domain KAGVTQTPRYLIKTRGQQVTLSCSPISGHRSVSWYQQTPGQGLQFLFEYFSETQRNKGNFPGRFSGRQFSNSRSEMNVSTLELGDSALYLCASSPLDRSSYEQYFGPGTRLTVT.

The rearrangement joins TRBV12-3 or TRBV12-4 to TRBJ2-4, with 9 nucleotides matching TRBD1. V gave up 0 bases and J gave up 8 bases; unmatched junction bases: 2. This CDR3 spans 14 amino acids. The chain's CDR3 is CASSLAGTGYIQYF. The CDR3 DNA sequence: TGTGCCAGCAGTTTAGCCGGGACAGGGTACATTCAGTACTTC.

This clonotype was seen more than once but under ten times. This chain links TRBV9 with TRBJ2-5; the match to TRBD2 covers 10 bases. Germline CDR1 is SGDLS and CDR2 is YYNGEE. The CDR3 runs 15 residues. With V trimmed by 4 bases and J by 5 bases, 8 bases remained unmatched. Here the CDR3 reads CASSTGTSDMETQYF. The CDR3 region has the DNA TGTGCCAGCAGCACCGGGACTAGCGATATGGAGACCCAGTACTTC.

The chain combines TRBV6-1 with TRBJ2-3; 10 bases line up with TRBD1. Germline loops: CDR1 MNHNS, CDR2 SASEGT. This CDR3 is 15 amino acids long. Trimming at V came to 6 bases and at J to 4 bases, leaving 7 bases not matched to a gene. The CDR3 DNA is TGTGCCAGCAGGACTAGGACAGGGGGAGCAGATACGCAGTATTTT. As protein: CASRTRTGGADTQYF.

This chain joins TRBV6-6 and TRBJ2-7, with D uncertain. The germline V gene has CDR1 MNHNY and CDR2 SVGAGI (reference sequence). The CDR3 totals 13 residues. The V end was cut by 5 bases, the J end by 3 bases, with 11 bases between. The CDR3: CASSIQELYEQYF. Here the CDR3 DNA reads TGTGCCAGCAGTATTCAGGAACTCTACGAGCAGTACTTC.

This rearrangement joins TRBV28 to TRBJ1-2; D might be TRBD1 (5 bases). CDR1 and CDR2 (germline): MDHEN, SYDVKM. V gave up 7 bases and J gave up 6 bases, with 18 bases separating them. This CDR3 is built from 14 residues. The CDR3 reads CASTRQYGSHGYTF. The CDR3 nucleotides read TGTGCCAGCACGAGACAGTACGGCAGTCATGGCTACACCTTC.

This clonotype was counted at least ten times. The chain recombines TRBV6-4 with TRBJ2-3, with a tentative D call TRBD2 (6 bases). With 9 bases removed from V and 1 base from J, the gap between germline ends came to 17 bases. Germline V lookup: CDR1 MRHNA, CDR2 SNTAGT. CDR3 length: 15 residues. CDR3 nucleotide sequence: TGTGCCAGTTCCCCCTCGGGGGAACGCACAGATACGCAGTATTTT. Protein: CASSPSGERTDTQYF.

The chain recombines TRBV28 with TRBJ2-7; 12 bases are a match to TRBD1. CDR1 is MDHEN, CDR2 SYDVKM, per germline. V lost 8 bases, J lost 8 bases, and 4 bases stayed unmatched. The CDR3 loop spans 12 amino acids. DNA of the CDR3: TGTGCCAGCGGGACAGGGGGCCGCAAGCAGTACTTC. Translation: CASGTGGRKQYF.

V and J are TRBV5-5 and TRBJ2-2, with 7 bases aligning to TRBD2. From germline, CDR1 is SGHKS and CDR2 YYEKEE (reference sequence). The trim removed 3 bases at V and 7 bases at J, leaving 6 bases unmatched. This CDR3 is 14 amino acids long. The CDR3 DNA is TGTGCCAGCAGCTGGGAGGGGCTGGGCGGGGAGCTGTTTTTT. Protein product: CASSWEGLGGELFF.

The rearrangement uses TRBV10-3 and TRBJ1-5; possible D gene TRBD1, 5 bases. The ends were cut back, 3 bases at V and 5 bases at J, with 14 bases in the middle. From germline, CDR1 is ENHRY and CDR2 SYGVKD. CDR3 length: 15 residues. Here the CDR3 reads CAISESGTADQPQHF. The CDR3, as DNA: TGTGCCATCAGTGAATCCGGGACTGCGGATCAGCCCCAGCATTTT.

The genes are TRBV5-4 and TRBJ2-2, with D uncertain. Trimming left V 2 bases short and J 6 bases short, with 14 bases between. The CDR3 loop spans 15 amino acids. Germline-derived CDR1 and CDR2 are SGHNT and YYREEE (reference sequence). Written as DNA, the CDR3 is TGTGCCAGCAGCTTTGGGTCTTCAGGCTCCGGGGAGCTGTTTTTT. Translation: CASSFGSSGSGELFF.

This clonotype has more than one count but fewer than ten. J is TRBJ2-1 and V is TRBV5-1; D gene ambiguous. Germline CDR1 reads SGHRS; CDR2 reads YFSETQ. This CDR3 is built from 13 residues. Trimming cost V 2 bases and J 3 bases, with 6 bases left between them. The CDR3 DNA reads as TGCGCCAGCAGCTTACGAGACTACAATGAGCAGTTCTTC. This codes for CASSLRDYNEQFF.

This clonotype was picked up a small number of times. The chain employs TRBV7-3 and TRBJ2-7; a weak D match, TRBD1 (6 bases). CDR3 length equals 14 residues. Germline CDR1 SGHTA, CDR2 FQGTGA. V lost 3 bases, J lost 5 bases, and 14 bases lay in between. CDR3 protein: CASSLQGNLNEQYF. CDR3 in DNA: TGTGCCAGCAGCTTGCAGGGGAATTTGAACGAGCAGTACTTC.

This clonotype was picked up a small number of times. CDR3 residues: CASSQEWQLTQHF. CDR3 nucleotides: TGTGCCAGCAGCCAAGAGTGGCAGCTTACCCAGCATTTT. The chain has TRBV4-2 and TRBJ1-5, with unresolved D. Germline V lookup: CDR1 LGHNA, CDR2 YNFKEQ. The CDR3 is made up of 13 amino acids. Trimming shortened V by 0 bases and J by 11 bases, and 11 bases separated the two germline ends.

The chain links TRBV6-1 to TRBJ2-3; tentatively, D is TRBD2 (5 bases). Germline-derived CDR1 and CDR2 are MNHNS and SASEGT. The CDR3 length is 14 residues. V dropped 2 bases and J dropped 4 bases, with 10 bases sitting between them. CDR3 sequence reads: CASSERGTADTQYF. The DNA of the CDR3 is TGTGCCAGCAGTGAACGGGGTACCGCAGATACGCAGTATTTT.

The chain employs TRBV4-2 and TRBJ1-1; D gene unclear. The CDR3 has 15 amino acids. Per the germline V gene, CDR1 is LGHNA and CDR2 is YNFKEQ. Trimming left V 0 bases short and J 0 bases short, with 8 bases between. CDR3 DNA: TGTGCCAGCAGCCAAGAGTGGACGGTGAACACTGAAGCTTTCTTT. Amino acid sequence: CASSQEWTVNTEAFF.

The chain combines TRBV2 with TRBJ1-3, with 8 bases lining up with TRBD1. Germline V lookup: CDR1 SNHLY, CDR2 FYNNEI. CDR3 length: 15 residues. With V trimmed by 8 bases and J by 0 bases, 6 bases remained unmatched. The CDR3, as DNA: TGTGCCAGCGGGGGAACAGGGGGCTCTGGAAACACCATATATTTT. Protein sequence: CASGGTGGSGNTIYF.

The rearrangement uses TRBV3-1 and TRBJ1-5; D perhaps matches TRBD1 (5 bases). V shed 0 bases and J shed 7 bases, with 10 bases lying between them. This CDR3 is 14 amino acids long. Germline V gives CDR1 LGHDT, CDR2 YNNKEL (reference sequence). The CDR3 sequence is CASSQDSGGQPQHF. Here the CDR3 DNA reads TGTGCCAGCAGCCAAGATTCGGGGGGGCAGCCCCAGCATTTT.

This clonotype has more than one count but fewer than ten. The chain combines TRBV9 with TRBJ2-3; TRBD2 agrees at 11 bases. The ends lost 3 bases at V and 3 bases at J; junction bases unmatched: 3. This CDR3 contains 15 residues. The germline V gene encodes CDR1 SGDLS and CDR2 YYNGEE. The chain's CDR3 is CASSATSGETDTQYF. The CDR3, as DNA: TGTGCCAGCAGCGCGACTAGCGGGGAAACAGATACGCAGTATTTT.

This clonotype was found a few times. This chain links TRBV2 with TRBJ2-1; D gene unclear. The V gene lost 3 bases and the J gene lost 4 bases, with 7 bases spanning the gap. The length of the CDR3 is 13 residues. Per germline, CDR1 SNHLY and CDR2 FYNNEI. This CDR3 is CASSELAYNEQFF. Here the CDR3 DNA reads TGTGCCAGCAGTGAGTTGGCATACAATGAGCAGTTCTTC.

This clonotype was seen a few times. This chain joins TRBV29-1 and TRBJ2-5; 7 positions match TRBD1. The germline CDR1 and CDR2 sequences are SQVTM and ANQGSEA. This CDR3 has 13 residues. The V and J ends lost 4 bases and 5 bases, in that order; junction bases with no gene match: 7. DNA for the CDR3: TGCAGCGTTGCGGGCAGGGGGTTGGAGACCCAGTACTTC. This codes for CSVAGRGLETQYF.

A few counts support this clonotype. The genes are TRBV28 and TRBJ1-4; 8 bases are shared with TRBD1. CDR1 MDHEN and CDR2 SYDVKM come from the germline V gene. With 2 bases clipped from V and 6 bases from J, the junction kept 5 bases outside the gene matches. The CDR3 covers 15 residues. The CDR3 region is CASSLGRGLYEKLFF. The CDR3 DNA reads as TGTGCCAGCAGTTTAGGCAGGGGGCTTTATGAAAAACTGTTTTTT.

V and J are TRBV5-5 and TRBJ2-3; 7 nucleotides line up with TRBD1. The CDR3 extends over 15 amino acids. In germline, CDR1 is SGHKS, CDR2 YYEKEE (reference sequence). With V trimmed by 3 bases and J by 2 bases, 6 bases remained unmatched. In DNA form, the CDR3 reads TGTGCCAGCAGCTGGTCGACAGGGAACACAGATACGCAGTATTTT. This translates into CASSWSTGNTDTQYF.

This clonotype occurred many times. This chain links TRBV12-3 or TRBV12-4 with TRBJ2-7; perhaps TRBD2 as D (6 bases). V lost 6 bases and J 0 bases, leaving 6 bases between the germline ends. This CDR3 spans 12 amino acids. CDR3 DNA: TGTGCCAGCAGGCGGGGCTCCTACGAGCAGTACTTC. Protein sequence: CASRRGSYEQYF.

This clonotype was detected a few times. This chain uses TRBV6-2 or TRBV6-3 with TRBJ2-1; 7 nucleotides agree with TRBD2. Germline CDR1 is MNHEY and CDR2 is SVGEGT. There are 14 residues in the CDR3. Trimming removed 6 bases from V and 8 bases from J; junction bases left unmatched: 10. The CDR3 loop reads CASSTSALSHEQFF. DNA for the CDR3: TGTGCCAGCAGCACTAGCGCCCTTAGCCATGAGCAGTTCTTC.

About this clonotype: Mismatch with germline at one junction end may stem from a read error. The rearrangement uses TRBV4-2 and TRBJ1-1; no reliable D call. The CDR3 totals 14 residues. Germline CDR1 LGHNA, CDR2 YNFKEQ. The CDR3 reads CASRQEGRTGRAFF. The CDR3 region has the DNA TGTGCCAGCAGGCAAGAAGGCAGAACCGGGAGAGCTTTCTTT.

The chain carries TRBV15 and TRBJ1-4; unclear D gene. Trimming stripped 1 base from V and 4 bases from J, with 7 bases between. CDR1 is LNHNV and CDR2 is YYDKDF in the germline V gene (reference sequence). CDR3 length: 14 residues. The CDR3 sequence: CATSRGLLNEKLFF. In DNA, the CDR3 is TGTGCCACCAGCAGAGGTTTACTTAATGAAAAACTGTTTTTT.

This clonotype was recorded a few times. The genes are TRBV5-6 and TRBJ1-3, with D unclear. Deletions cut 3 bases from V and 0 bases from J, with 13 bases between. Germline assignment: CDR1 SGHDT and CDR2 YYEEEE. The CDR3 length is 16 residues. CDR3 residues: CASSSFVQRSGNTIYF. CDR3 sequence (DNA): TGTGCCAGCAGCTCCTTCGTTCAGCGCTCTGGAAACACCATATATTTT.

The rearrangement uses TRBV29-1 and TRBJ2-5; 8 positions match TRBD1. The CDR3 length is 12 residues. V lost 4 bases, J lost 2 bases, and 0 bases stayed unmatched. CDR1 is SQVTM and CDR2 is ANQGSEA in the germline V gene. The CDR3: CSVGTGQETQYF. The DNA of the CDR3 is TGCAGCGTTGGGACAGGGCAAGAGACCCAGTACTTC.